The T cell receptor (beta chain) under discussion was sequenced for a study of cytomegalovirus exposure and HLA in healthy donors. The PCR used 60 Vbeta and 13 Jbeta primers. TCRdb's table, derived via immunoSEQ multiplex PCR, lists solely in-frame clones and lacks some. The table lists more than 95,000 clones, 80% of them singletons. The V end lost 4 bases, the J end lost 5 bases, and 15 bases lay between the germline ends. The CDR3 has 14 residues. Germline lookup yields CDR1 SNHLY and CDR2 FYNNEI. The chain links TRBV2 to TRBJ2-7; tentatively, D is TRBD1 (5 bases). The TCR originated in a man aged 30 to 45 in good health and CMV-seropositive. The material sequenced was PBMCs. The CDR3 protein is CASSGDPGPNEQYF. As DNA, the CDR3 is TGTGCCAGCAGTGGGGATCCAGGGCCCAACGAGCAGTACTTC.